This is a list of T cell receptor beta chains from one sample in a study of cytomegalovirus exposure and HLA in healthy donors. Assay used: immunoSEQ multiplex PCR; TCRdb lists only in-frame clones, some missing. This table holds around 140,000 clones, 70% to 85% found once. The specimen was PBMCs. These TCRs come from a man under 40 in good health and CMV-seropositive. Both conserved end residues are trimmed from each CDR3. Each record gives: J gene, V gene, CDR3 protein.

TRBJ2-2 TRBV18 ASSLRGSGGNTGELF
TRBJ1-2 TRBV28 ASLRQGYGYT
TRBJ2-1 TRBV5-6 ASSLVGAGGYNEQF
TRBJ2-3 TRBV7-9 ASSLRRDRPEPDTDTQY
. TRBV15 ATSRDTGTYEQY
TRBJ1-1 TRBV28 ASSRIQQGEAF
TRBJ1-5 TRBV5-8 ASSLGNSQH
TRBJ2-3 TRBV30 AWNRDSTDTQY
TRBJ1-1 TRBV11-1 ASSSTQNTEAF
TRBJ2-2 TRBV18 ASSPNTSVGELF
TRBJ2-2 TRBV23-1 ASSQSGQGVGAGELF
TRBJ1-4 TRBV20-1 SASLGEKLF
TRBJ1-1 TRBV5-1 ASSLTAGETEAF
TRBJ1-4 TRBV5-1 ASSYGTGEEKLF
TRBJ2-1 TRBV4-2 ASSQDPAGSYNEQF
TRBJ2-7 TRBV6-6 ASSRAGSSYEQY
TRBJ2-3 TRBV12-5 ASGLAVGDSGRAGSTDTQY
TRBJ1-1 TRBV19 ASRNRGNTEAF
TRBJ2-7 TRBV5-1 ASSLVPPTGSSYEQY
TRBJ1-5 TRBV10-3 AISGRGPDSNQPQH
TRBJ1-2 TRBV9 ASSLKGANYGYT
TRBJ2-1 TRBV14 ASSQDIYNEQF
TRBJ2-5 TRBV5-1 ASSVSAGGPTQY
TRBJ1-2 TRBV5-6 ASSQGRDPWYGYT
TRBJ2-2 TRBV5-4 ASSSRLAGDTGELF
TRBJ2-3 TRBV28 ASERSTDTQY
TRBJ1-5 TRBV6-6 ASSQQGARNQPQH